A single sample is the source of the 7 T cell receptor beta chains below, sequenced in a study of identical twins. TCRdb reanalysed the 5' RACE reads using MiXCR and keeps one entry per CDR3 protein. The sample lists around 690,000 distinct CDR3 sequences; about 20% were seen once. The sample also formed part of further work on T cells expressing NK-cell markers.

Sequencing input: PBMCs. The receptors come from a woman younger than 30 in good health.

The V call is TRBV10-3, the J call TRBJ1-6; TRBD1 matches at 7 bases. In germline, CDR1 is ENHRY, CDR2 SYGVKD. Trimming at V came to 3 bases and at J to 8 bases, leaving 10 bases not matched to a gene. The CDR3 loop spans 16 amino acids. DNA of the CDR3: TGTGCCATCAGTGAAGGGACAGTCTGGAAAGATTCACCCCTCCACTTT. This encodes CAISEGTVWKDSPLHF.

This clonotype was observed a handful of times. The CDR3 DNA reads as TGTGCCATCAGTGAGATTCCCCCCCGAGTGACCACTGAAGCTTTCTTT. Amino acids: CAISEIPPRVTTEAFF. The chain carries TRBV10-3 and TRBJ1-1; D call uncertain. This CDR3 contains 16 residues. The ends were cut back, 2 bases at V and 4 bases at J, with 17 bases in the middle. Germline V gene lookup returns CDR1 ENHRY and CDR2 SYGVKD.

J is TRBJ2-7 and V is TRBV25-1; 8 bases map to TRBD2. Looked up from germline, CDR1 is MGHDK and CDR2 is SYGVNS. This CDR3 spans 14 amino acids. The ends lost 4 bases at V and 6 bases at J; junction bases unmatched: 8. The CDR3 spells CASSGGTSLSEQYF. The CDR3 DNA sequence: TGTGCCAGCAGTGGGGGGACTAGTCTCAGCGAGCAGTACTTC.

CDR3 amino acids: CATSDFANNEQFF. The CDR3, as DNA: TGTGCCACCAGTGATTTCGCCAACAATGAGCAGTTCTTC. V and J are TRBV24-1 and TRBJ2-1; D is uncertain. Germline loops: CDR1 KGHDR, CDR2 SFDVKD. This CDR3 has 13 amino acids. V shed 1 base and J shed 5 bases, with 5 bases lying between them.

The V call is TRBV20-1, the J call TRBJ2-1; 9 nucleotides agree with TRBD2. V shed 6 bases, J shed 7 bases, and the junction held 13 bases outside the gene matches. This CDR3 contains 15 residues. Germline V lookup: CDR1 DFQATT, CDR2 SNEGSKA (reference sequence). The CDR3 protein is CSARSGGGTGNEQFF. The CDR3 DNA reads as TGCAGTGCGCGTAGCGGGGGAGGGACTGGAAATGAGCAGTTCTTC.

The rearrangement links TRBV12-3 or TRBV12-4 to TRBJ1-1, with 7 bases that match TRBD1. The CDR3 is 12 amino acids. Trimming removed 5 bases from V and 7 bases from J; junction bases left unmatched: 4. The CDR3 sequence is CASSLRDSEAFF. CDR3 nucleotide sequence: TGTGCCAGCAGTCTCCGGGACAGTGAAGCTTTCTTT.

This clonotype was observed a handful of times. This sequence joins TRBV29-1 and TRBJ2-3; D possibly uses TRBD1 or TRBD2 (5 bases each). V lost 8 bases and J lost 1, with 19 bases in between. Germline CDR1 SQVTM, CDR2 ANQGSEA. The CDR3 runs 15 residues. The CDR3 sequence: CSTSGTAKGTDTQYF. The CDR3 DNA sequence: TGCAGCACCTCCGGGACCGCAAAAGGCACAGATACGCAGTATTTT.